These 14 T cell receptor beta chains originate from one sample sequenced in a study of beta chain features in type 1 diabetes. Investigators reverse transcribed all isolated RNA, so they sequenced expressed TCRB transcripts. Assay: immunoSEQ multiplex PCR; the TCRdb copy retains only in-frame clones and omits some. The data contain around 310,000 clones, about 10% of them singletons. Material: naive CD4+ T cells from blood. These receptor sequences come from a woman aged 30 to 39 in good health.

This chain uses TRBV7-9 with TRBJ2-3; 9 nucleotides match TRBD2. V was pared by 7 bases and J by 0 bases, with 5 bases of the junction left unmatched. Germline V lookup: CDR1 SEHNR, CDR2 FQNEAQ (reference sequence). The CDR3 sequence is 15 residues long. The CDR3 nucleotides are TGTGCCAGCATCCCTAGCGGGGCTAGCACAGATACGCAGTATTTT. It encodes CASIPSGASTDTQYF.

This clone was counted a few times. V gene TRBV18 combines with J gene TRBJ2-1; 9 bases align to TRBD1. The CDR3 sequence is 16 residues long. V lost 2 bases to trimming and J lost 9 bases; unmatched junction nucleotides: 11. The germline V gene has CDR1 KGHSH and CDR2 LQKENI. CDR3 DNA sequence: TGTGCCAGCTCACCAAGGGACAGGGATTTATCCAGTGAGCAGTTCTTC. Translated: CASSPRDRDLSSEQFF.

This clone was picked up a small number of times. The chain has TRBV18 and TRBJ1-5; no definite D call. CDR3 size: 14 residues. The germline V and J ends were trimmed by 4 bases and 1 base, with 8 bases remaining between them. Germline values: CDR1 KGHSH, CDR2 LQKENI. The CDR3 loop is CASSREGSNQPQHF. The DNA for the CDR3 is TGTGCCAGCTCACGGGAGGGAAGCAATCAGCCCCAGCATTTT.

As DNA, the CDR3 is TGTGCCAGCAGCTTTAAGGGGGACACTGAAGCTTTCTTT. Protein sequence: CASSFKGDTEAFF. The chain is built from TRBV7-8 and TRBJ1-1; D possibly corresponds to TRBD1 (6 bases). Trimming pared 3 bases from V and 3 bases from J, leaving 8 bases between. Germline lookup yields CDR1 SGHVS and CDR2 FQNEAQ. The CDR3 covers 13 residues.

This clone was recorded a few times. This sequence joins TRBV5-1 and TRBJ2-3, with D perhaps matching TRBD2 (6 bases). This CDR3 is 13 amino acids long. Trimming took off 4 bases at V and 5 bases at J, with 11 bases between the two ends. Per the germline V gene, CDR1 is SGHRS and CDR2 is YFSETQ. Written as DNA, the CDR3 is TGCGCCAGCAGCGATCGGGGAGGAGATACGCAGTATTTT. Its translation is CASSDRGGDTQYF.

CDR3 sequence (DNA): TGTGCCAGTAGTCGGACAGGGCCACCTTTCAATGAGCAGTTCTTC. Protein: CASSRTGPPFNEQFF. The chain joins TRBV19 to TRBJ2-1; the match to TRBD1 covers 8 bases. V lost 5 bases to trimming and J lost 6 bases; unmatched junction nucleotides: 9. The CDR3 runs to 15 residues. The germline gives CDR1 LNHDA, CDR2 SQIVND (reference sequence).

This clone occurred a few times. V is TRBV14 and J is TRBJ2-1; 12 bases are shared with TRBD2. CDR3 length equals 19 residues. Germline V CDR1 and CDR2: SGHDN, FVKESK. The ends lost 4 bases at V and 4 bases at J; junction bases unmatched: 14. This CDR3 is CASSRSTMTSGRSYNEQFF. The CDR3 nucleotides are TGTGCCAGCAGCCGCAGCACGATGACTAGCGGGAGATCATACAATGAGCAGTTCTTC.

This clone was found a few times. The V gene is TRBV7-2, the J gene TRBJ2-6; 10 bases agree with TRBD2. Germline CDR1 SGHTA, CDR2 FQGNSA. J was trimmed by 2 bases and V by 1 base; bases with no gene match: 5. CDR3 length equals 18 residues. CDR3 bases: TGTGCCAGCAGCTTAGTACTAGCGGGAAGGGCTGGGGCCAACGTCCTGACTTTC. Its protein product is CASSLVLAGRAGANVLTF.

The rearrangement links TRBV6-5 to TRBJ2-5, with D possibly being TRBD1 (6 bases). Germline V lookup: CDR1 MNHEY, CDR2 SVGAGI. The length of the CDR3 is 13 residues. V dropped 6 bases and J dropped 5 bases, with 13 bases sitting between them. The CDR3: CASRAGVSETQYF. In nucleotides, the CDR3 is TGTGCCAGCAGGGCAGGGGTTTCGGAGACCCAGTACTTC.

The chain combines TRBV27 with TRBJ2-1, with 8 bases matching TRBD1. Germline V gives CDR1 MNHEY, CDR2 SMNVEV (reference sequence). The length of the CDR3 is 16 residues. Losses at the gene ends were 4 bases for V and 4 bases for J; bases not matched to a gene: 9. The CDR3 region has the DNA TGTGCCAGCAGTTCAAGTCGACAGGGGATTTACAATGAGCAGTTCTTC. Translation gives CASSSSRQGIYNEQFF.

The V call is TRBV6-4, the J call TRBJ1-4, with D hard to call. Germline CDR1 MRHNA, CDR2 SNTAGT. The V and J ends lost 5 bases and 10 bases respectively, with 17 bases between them. The CDR3 covers 14 residues. The chain's CDR3 is CASSTEPSGGKLFF. The CDR3 coding sequence is TGTGCCAGCAGTACTGAACCTAGTGGAGGAAAACTGTTTTTT.

This clone was picked up a small number of times. The chain couples TRBV19 to TRBJ2-2, with D perhaps matching TRBD2 (5 bases). Trimming stripped 5 bases from V and 5 bases from J, with 6 bases between. The germline gives CDR1 LNHDA, CDR2 SQIVND (reference sequence). The CDR3 spans 12 residues. The CDR3 DNA is TGTGCCAGTAGTCGCGGGACCGGGGAGCTGTTTTTT. This translates into CASSRGTGELFF.

This clone was detected a few times. The DNA of the CDR3 is TGTGCCAGTAAAATCACGACAGGGAGGAATGAGCAGTTCTTC. This encodes CASKITTGRNEQFF. The V gene is TRBV19, the J gene TRBJ2-1; TRBD1 is a possible D gene (7 bases). V lost 7 bases and J lost 7, with 17 bases in between. Germline values: CDR1 LNHDA, CDR2 SQIVND (reference sequence). The CDR3 is 14 residues long.

As regards this clone: A read error may produce the germline difference seen at one junction end. The chain carries TRBV5-4 and TRBJ2-3; 8 nucleotides line up with TRBD2. This CDR3 comprises 17 residues. CDR1 is SGHNT and CDR2 is YYREEE in the germline V gene (reference sequence). The CDR3 sequence is CASSQDTSGGRTDTQYF. The DNA for the CDR3 is TGCGCCAGCAGCCAAGATACTAGCGGAGGGAGGACAGATACGCAGTATTTT.